This T cell receptor beta chain emerged from a study of OX40 agonist ivuxolimab in advanced cancers. Study in general: The patients' treatment was ivuxolimab, an agonistic anti-OX40 (CD134) antibody. Recorded diagnoses for dose-escalation patients were hepatocellular carcinoma, melanoma, renal cell or head and neck cancer.

As to this clone: As yet, its antigen is unknown.

Study-level results: The mean number of expanded clones was higher in CD8+ T cells than in CD4+.

The table came from immunoSEQ multiplex PCR; TCRdb's copy has only in-frame clones and leaves some out. Of roughly 40,000 clones listed, roughly 88% were seen once; the top ten hold about 13%. The CDR3 extends over 16 amino acids. From germline, CDR1 is MDHEN and CDR2 SYDVKM. With V trimmed by 6 bases and J by 2 bases, 6 bases remained unmatched. This specimen was CD4+ or CD8+ T cells sorted from blood, taken in a trial of the OX40 agonist ivuxolimab. The sequence was collected from an adult with an advanced solid tumor such as melanoma, head and neck, liver or kidney cancer. This chain connects TRBV28 to TRBJ2-6; 8 bases map to TRBD2. The CDR3 DNA follows: TGTGCCAGCAGCTTCGGGGGGGGCGCTGGGGCCAACGTCCTGACTTTC. Amino acids: CASSFGGGAGANVLTF.